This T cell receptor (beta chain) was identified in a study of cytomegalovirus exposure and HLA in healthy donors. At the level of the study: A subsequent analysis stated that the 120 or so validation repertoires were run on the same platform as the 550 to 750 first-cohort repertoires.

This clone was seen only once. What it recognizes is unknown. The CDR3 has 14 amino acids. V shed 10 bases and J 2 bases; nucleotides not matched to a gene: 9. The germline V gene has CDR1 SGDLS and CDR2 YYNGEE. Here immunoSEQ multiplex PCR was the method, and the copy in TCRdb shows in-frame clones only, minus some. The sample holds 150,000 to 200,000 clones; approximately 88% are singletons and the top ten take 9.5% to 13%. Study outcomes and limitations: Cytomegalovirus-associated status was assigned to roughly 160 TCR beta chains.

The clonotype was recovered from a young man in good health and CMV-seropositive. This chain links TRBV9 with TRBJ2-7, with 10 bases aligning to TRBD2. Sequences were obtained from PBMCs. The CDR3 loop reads CASSGTSAAYEQYF. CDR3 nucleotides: TGTGCCTCCTCCGGGACTAGCGCGGCCTACGAGCAGTACTTC.